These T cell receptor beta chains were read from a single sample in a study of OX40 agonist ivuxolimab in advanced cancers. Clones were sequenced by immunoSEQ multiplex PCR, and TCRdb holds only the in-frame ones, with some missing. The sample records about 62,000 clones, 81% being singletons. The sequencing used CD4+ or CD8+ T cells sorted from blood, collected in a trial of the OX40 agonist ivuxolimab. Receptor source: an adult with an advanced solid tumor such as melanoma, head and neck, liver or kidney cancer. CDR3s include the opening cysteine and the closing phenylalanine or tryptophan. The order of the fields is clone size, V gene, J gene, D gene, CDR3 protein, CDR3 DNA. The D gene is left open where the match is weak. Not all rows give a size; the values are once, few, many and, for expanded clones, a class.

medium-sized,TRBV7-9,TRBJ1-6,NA,CASSLGQDSPLHF,TGTGCCAGCAGCTTAGGGCAAGATTCACCCCTCCACTTT
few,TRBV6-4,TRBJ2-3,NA,CASSVSGAGADTQYF,TGTGCCAGCAGCGTCAGCGGGGCAGGGGCAGATACGCAGTATTTT
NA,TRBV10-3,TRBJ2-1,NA,CAISPDNNEQFF,TGTGCCATCAGCCCGGACAACAATGAGCAGTTCTTC
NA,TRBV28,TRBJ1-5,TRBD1,CASSLRQGNQPQHF,TGTGCCAGCAGTTTACGACAGGGGAACCAGCCCCAGCATTTT
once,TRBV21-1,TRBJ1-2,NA,CASSRNRGPNYGYTF,TGTGCCAGCTCACGGAACAGGGGGCCTAACTATGGCTACACCTTC
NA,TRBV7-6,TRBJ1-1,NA,CASSLEPGRDTEAFF,TGTGCCAGCAGCTTAGAGCCAGGTAGGGACACTGAAGCTTTCTTT
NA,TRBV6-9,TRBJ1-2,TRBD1,CASSSRQGAGGYTF,TGTGCCAGCAGTTCTCGACAGGGGGCGGGTGGCTACACCTTC
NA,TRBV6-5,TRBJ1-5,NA,CASSPTGAHQPQHF,TGTGCCAGCAGCCCTACGGGGGCGCATCAGCCCCAGCATTTT
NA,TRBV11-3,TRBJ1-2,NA,CAGGGYTF,TGTGCCGGAGGAGGCTACACCTTC
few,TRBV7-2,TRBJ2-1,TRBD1,CASNPGQGGDEQFF,TGTGCCAGCAATCCGGGACAGGGAGGGGATGAGCAGTTCTTC
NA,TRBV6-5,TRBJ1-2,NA,CASSYRGAGANYGYTF,TGTGCCAGCAGTTACCGGGGGGCAGGAGCTAACTATGGCTACACCTTC
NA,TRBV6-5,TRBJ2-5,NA,CASRFRGRGETQYF,TGTGCCAGCAGGTTCAGGGGAAGGGGAGAGACCCAGTACTTC
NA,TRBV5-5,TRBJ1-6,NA,CASSQGGGGFSPLHF,TGCGCCAGCAGCCAAGGCGGGGGGGGGTTTTCACCCCTCCACTTT
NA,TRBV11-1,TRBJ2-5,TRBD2,CASSLNRGPGGKTQYF,TGTGCCAGCAGCTTAAACCGGGGACCGGGAGGAAAGACCCAGTACTTC
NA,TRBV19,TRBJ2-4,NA,CASSSIAKNIQYF,TGTGCCAGTAGTAGTATAGCCAAAAACATTCAGTACTTC
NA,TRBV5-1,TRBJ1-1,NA,CASSALPGVGNTEAFF,TGCGCCAGCAGCGCACTGCCGGGAGTTGGGAACACTGAAGCTTTCTTT
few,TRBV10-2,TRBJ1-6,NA,CASTGGRGRALHF,TGCGCCAGCACTGGAGGCCGAGGTAGAGCCCTCCACTTT
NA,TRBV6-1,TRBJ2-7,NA,CASKSADRRGYEQYF,TGTGCCAGCAAGTCGGCTGATCGAAGGGGCTACGAGCAGTACTTC
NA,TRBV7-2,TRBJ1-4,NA,CASSSRGRGEKLFF,TGTGCCAGCAGCTCCCGAGGGAGGGGCGAAAAACTGTTTTTT
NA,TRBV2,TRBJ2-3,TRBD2,CASSAPGVAGGPGDTQYF,TGTGCCAGCAGCGCCCCAGGGGTAGCGGGGGGGCCTGGGGATACGCAGTATTTT
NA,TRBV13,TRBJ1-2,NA,CASSFRGPEISYTF,TGTGCCAGCAGCTTCAGGGGCCCTGAGATAAGCTACACCTTC
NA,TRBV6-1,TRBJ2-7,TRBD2,CASSAASGGYGYEQYF,TGTGCCAGCAGTGCGGCTAGCGGGGGGTACGGGTACGAGCAGTACTTC
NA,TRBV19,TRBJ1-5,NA,CASRAPTPNQPQHF,TGTGCCAGTAGGGCCCCGACACCGAATCAGCCCCAGCATTTT
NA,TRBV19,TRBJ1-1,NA,CASSTVNTEAFF,TGTGCCAGTAGTACGGTGAACACTGAAGCTTTCTTT
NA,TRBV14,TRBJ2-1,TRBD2,CASSQGASGGVYNEQFF,TGTGCCAGCAGCCAAGGGGCTAGCGGGGGGGTCTACAATGAGCAGTTCTTC
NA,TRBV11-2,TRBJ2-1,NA,CASSSLRSYNEQFF,TGTGCCAGCAGCTCCCTCCGATCCTACAATGAGCAGTTCTTC
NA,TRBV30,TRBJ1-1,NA,CAWSKGLRTEAFF,TGTGCCTGGAGTAAGGGTCTAAGGACTGAAGCTTTCTTT
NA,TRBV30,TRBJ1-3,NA,CAWSVRGNTIYF,TGTGCCTGGAGTGTACGTGGAAACACCATATATTTT
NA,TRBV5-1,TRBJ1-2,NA,CASSPNGAYGYTF,TGCGCCAGCAGCCCTAACGGGGCCTATGGCTACACCTTC
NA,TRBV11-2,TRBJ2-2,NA,CASSPTGLDTTGELFF,TGTGCCAGCAGCCCGACAGGCCTAGATACCACCGGGGAGCTGTTTTTT
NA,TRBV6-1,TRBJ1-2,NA,CASSEPSYGYTF,TGTGCCAGCAGTGAACCGTCCTATGGCTACACCTTC
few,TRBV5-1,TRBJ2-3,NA,CASSLGSTAIRDTQYF,TGCGCCAGCAGCTTGGGATCGACGGCGATTCGAGATACGCAGTATTTT
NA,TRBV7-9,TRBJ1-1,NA,CASSFWARGAEAFF,TGTGCCAGCAGCTTTTGGGCACGGGGGGCTGAAGCTTTCTTT
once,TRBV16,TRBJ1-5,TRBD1,CASSQGQGSAGQPQHF,TGTGCCAGCAGCCAGGGACAGGGGAGTGCGGGTCAGCCCCAGCATTTT
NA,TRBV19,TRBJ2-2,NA,CASSIDSRTGELFF,TGTGCCAGTAGTATAGATTCGAGAACCGGGGAGCTGTTTTTT
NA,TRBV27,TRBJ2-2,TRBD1,CASSTTGGYTGELFF,TGTGCCAGCAGTACCACAGGGGGGTACACCGGGGAGCTGTTTTTT
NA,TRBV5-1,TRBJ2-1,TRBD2,CASSQGGLAGRNEQFF,TGCGCCAGCAGCCAGGGTGGGCTAGCGGGTCGTAATGAGCAGTTCTTC
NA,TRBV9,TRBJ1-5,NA,CASSSPGGREESNQPQHF,TGTGCCAGCAGCTCCCCAGGAGGGAGGGAGGAGAGCAATCAGCCCCAGCATTTT
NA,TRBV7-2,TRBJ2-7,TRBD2,CASSPGGAGDYEQYF,TGTGCCAGCAGCCCGGGGGGAGCGGGGGACTACGAGCAGTACTTC
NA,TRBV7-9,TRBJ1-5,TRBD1,CASSLWDRRDSGNQPQHF,TGTGCCAGCAGCTTATGGGACAGGCGGGATTCTGGCAATCAGCCCCAGCATTTT
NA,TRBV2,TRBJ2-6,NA,CASSPNRSGANVLTF,TGTGCCAGCAGTCCAAACCGGTCTGGGGCCAACGTCCTGACTTTC
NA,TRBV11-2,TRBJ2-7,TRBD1,CASSLDLRGQRDEQYF,TGTGCCAGCAGCTTAGATCTTCGGGGACAGAGGGACGAGCAGTACTTC
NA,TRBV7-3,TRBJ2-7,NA,CASSPDSGRTTYEQYF,TGTGCCAGCAGCCCCGACTCAGGGAGAACTACCTACGAGCAGTACTTC
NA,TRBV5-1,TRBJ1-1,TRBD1,CASSAGGGAEAFF,TGCGCCAGCAGTGCAGGGGGTGGGGCTGAAGCTTTCTTT
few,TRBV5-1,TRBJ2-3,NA,CASSLAVVTDTQYF,TGCGCCAGCAGCTTGGCCGTTGTCACAGATACGCAGTATTTT
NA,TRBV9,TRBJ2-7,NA,CASSADSRGGWDEQYF,TGTGCCAGCAGCGCAGATTCACGCGGCGGTTGGGACGAGCAGTACTTC
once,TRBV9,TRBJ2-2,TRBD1,CASSVGTGTTGELFF,TGTGCCAGCAGCGTAGGGACAGGGACCACCGGGGAGCTGTTTTTT
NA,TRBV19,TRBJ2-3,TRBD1,CASSIRDRETDTQYF,TGTGCCAGTAGTATAAGGGACAGGGAGACAGATACGCAGTATTTT
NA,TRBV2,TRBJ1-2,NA,CASSEETGYGYTF,TGTGCCAGCAGTGAAGAGACAGGCTATGGCTACACCTTC
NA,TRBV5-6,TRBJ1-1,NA,CASSRQMEAFF,TGTGCCAGCAGCCGCCAAATGGAAGCTTTCTTT
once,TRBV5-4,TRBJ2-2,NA,CASSPLGAGTLTGELFF,TGTGCCAGCAGCCCCCTCGGTGCGGGGACTCTCACCGGGGAGCTGTTTTTT
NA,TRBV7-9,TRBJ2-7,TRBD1,CASSVIMGQDTYEQYF,TGTGCCAGCAGTGTCATAATGGGACAGGATACCTACGAGCAGTACTTC
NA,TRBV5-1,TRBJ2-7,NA,CASSLSSYEQYF,TGCGCCAGCAGCTTAAGCAGTTACGAGCAGTACTTC